A single sample is the source of the 19 T cell receptor beta chains below, sequenced in a study of post-analysis software for immune sequencing data (dated by TCRdb to 2015 to 2017). What the authors observed across the whole study: Patients showed significantly higher frequencies than controls for several TRBV segments, among them TRBV5-6, TRBV5-1 and TRBV20-1.

No antigens are known for them. The library was prepared using PCR. The sample was run on an Illumina HiSeq 2500. Unique molecular identifiers were incorporated into TCR beta cDNA libraries to reduce PCR and sequencing biases. TCRdb took the public reads, trimmed them with fastp at Q25, ran MiXCR for clone calling and kept in-frame beta chains. Each entry is one CDR3 protein sequence, shown with its most common DNA and genes. This sample gives 500,000 to 600,000 distinct CDR3 sequences in total; 44% of them show up just once. The ten most abundant clones make up under 2% of the sample. The sample comprised blood. The receptors here all came from a girl aged 10 to 17 with multiple sclerosis.

V is TRBV4-1 and J is TRBJ2-1; 9 bases align to TRBD1. V lost 3 bases, J lost 14 bases, and 5 bases stayed unmatched. The CDR3 contains 12 residues. Germline lookup yields CDR1 MGHRA and CDR2 YSYEKL. CDR3 region: CASSHQGQGKFF. Written as DNA, the CDR3 is TGCGCCAGCAGCCACCAAGGACAGGGGAAGTTCTTC.

As regards this clonotype: One end of the junction does not line up with germline, which may come from a read error. This chain uses TRBV12-3 or TRBV12-4 with TRBJ1-2; 8 positions agree with TRBD1. The CDR3 is made up of 13 amino acids. The CDR3, as DNA: TGTGCCGGCAGGCCGACAGGGGTCTATGGCTACACCTTC. Amino acid sequence: CAGRPTGVYGYTF.

The V gene is TRBV12-3 or TRBV12-4, the J gene TRBJ1-5; TRBD1 might be the D (5 bases). This CDR3 region has 14 residues. Between the trimmed V and J ends, which lost 7 bases and 6 bases, there was a span of 16 bases. The CDR3 loop is CASTHMSGGQPQHF. The CDR3 DNA reads as TGTGCCAGCACCCATATGTCGGGGGGTCAGCCCCAGCATTTT.

This sequence joins TRBV7-3 and TRBJ2-7; 8 nucleotides match TRBD2. The trim removed 5 bases at V and 5 bases at J, leaving 11 bases unmatched. This CDR3 comprises 15 residues. Germline assignment: CDR1 SGHTA and CDR2 FQGTGA. The DNA for the CDR3 is TGTGCCAGCAGCCCCAGCGGGGGCGCGTTTAACGAGCAGTACTTC. This gives the protein CASSPSGGAFNEQYF.

The genes are TRBV28 and TRBJ2-7; TRBD1 might be the D (5 bases). Trimming removed 10 bases at V and 5 bases at J, with 18 bases between. This CDR3 has 13 residues. Germline CDR1 reads MDHEN; CDR2 reads SYDVKM. The CDR3 spells CATCGQGFDEQYF. The CDR3 DNA reads as TGTGCCACCTGCGGCCAGGGATTCGACGAGCAGTACTTC.

This chain connects TRBV27 to TRBJ1-1; no clear D. CDR3 length: 14 residues. V dropped 3 bases and J dropped 1 base, with 9 bases sitting between them. Germline V CDR1 and CDR2: MNHEY, SMNVEV (reference sequence). The CDR3 bases are TGTGCCAGCAGTTTTACAGCCAGGAACACTGAAGCTTTCTTT. This translates into CASSFTARNTEAFF.

This chain connects TRBV6-1 to TRBJ1-2, with D tentatively TRBD1 (6 bases). The germline CDR1 and CDR2 sequences are MNHNS and SASEGT. V lost 4 bases and J 4 bases, leaving 10 bases between the germline ends. The CDR3 loop spans 13 amino acids. CDR3 DNA sequence: TGTGCCAGCAGTGCGGACAGCTTCTATGGCTACACCTTC. As protein: CASSADSFYGYTF.

This clonotype was recorded a few times. The chain couples TRBV5-1 to TRBJ2-3; 10 bases are a match to TRBD2. CDR1 and CDR2 from the germline V gene are SGHRS and YFSETQ. The CDR3 is 18 amino acids. J was trimmed by 2 bases and V by 0 bases; bases with no gene match: 9. CDR3 loop: CASSLVGLAGVNTDTQYF. The CDR3 DNA reads TGCGCCAGCAGCTTGGTTGGCCTAGCGGGAGTAAACACAGATACGCAGTATTTT.

This clonotype came up a few times. CDR3 sequence (DNA): TGTGCCAGCAGCTTGATCGGGGCAGGACTAATCTCCTACGAGCAGTACTTC. Encoded protein: CASSLIGAGLISYEQYF. The rearrangement uses TRBV5-6 and TRBJ2-7; D perhaps matches TRBD2 (6 bases). The CDR3 covers 17 residues. Trimming removed 1 base from V and 0 bases from J, with 17 bases in between. Germline CDR1 is SGHDT and CDR2 is YYEEEE.

The table lists this clonotype with a count of one. The gene calls are TRBV27 and TRBJ1-4; D is ambiguous. The CDR3 has 16 amino acids. Trimming took 2 bases from V and 0 from J, leaving 10 bases between them. Germline-derived CDR1 and CDR2 are MNHEY and SMNVEV (reference sequence). CDR3 bases: TGTGCCAGCAGTTTAGGGCCACTTGCAACTAATGAAAAACTGTTTTTT. This gives the protein CASSLGPLATNEKLFF.

The rearrangement joins TRBV6-6 to TRBJ1-1; D is unresolved. CDR1 is MNHNY and CDR2 is SVGAGI in the germline V gene (reference sequence). Trimming took off 3 bases at V and 0 bases at J, with 17 bases between the two ends. CDR3 size: 17 residues. The CDR3 region has the DNA TGTGCCAGCAGTTATTCGGGTGTCACAAATTTGAACACTGAAGCTTTCTTT. Translation gives CASSYSGVTNLNTEAFF.

There are a few counts of this clonotype. The genes are TRBV20-1 and TRBJ1-5; a possible D gene is TRBD1 (6 bases). Germline-derived CDR1 and CDR2 are DFQATT and SNEGSKA (reference sequence). This CDR3 is built from 14 residues. The V end lost 1 base, the J end lost 4 bases, and 11 bases lay between the germline ends. Here the CDR3 reads CSARVPQGNQPQHF. In nucleotides, the CDR3 is TGCAGTGCTAGAGTGCCTCAGGGGAATCAGCCCCAGCATTTT.

V is TRBV5-5 and J is TRBJ1-5, with D tentatively TRBD1 (6 bases). V lost 0 bases and J 6 bases, leaving 16 bases between the germline ends. The CDR3 spans 16 residues. Germline V gene lookup returns CDR1 SGHKS and CDR2 YYEKEE (reference sequence). The CDR3 is CASSLDQAQGFQPQHF. In nucleotides, the CDR3 is TGTGCCAGCAGCTTGGATCAGGCACAGGGCTTTCAGCCCCAGCATTTT.

This clonotype was found a few times. The chain carries TRBV7-2 and TRBJ2-1; either TRBD1 or TRBD2 may fit D (6 bases each). Germline CDR1 is SGHTA and CDR2 is FQGNSA. The CDR3 loop spans 16 amino acids. V was cut by 2 bases and J by 8 bases, with 19 bases left in between. The CDR3 reads CASSLTGASGWDEQFF. Here the CDR3 DNA reads TGTGCCAGCAGCTTAACGGGGGCGTCGGGATGGGATGAGCAGTTCTTC.

This chain uses TRBV5-1 with TRBJ2-5, with 7 nucleotides matching TRBD2. V dropped 4 bases and J dropped 4; count of bases not matched to a gene: 4. The CDR3 runs 13 residues. The germline gives CDR1 SGHRS, CDR2 YFSETQ. CDR3 coding DNA: TGCGCCAGCAGCGCGGGAGTAGGAGAGACCCAGTACTTC. Protein product: CASSAGVGETQYF.

A few counts support this clonotype. The V gene is TRBV10-3, the J gene TRBJ2-7; TRBD1 aligns across 9 bases. Unmatched junction bases numbered 2, after V lost 5 bases and J lost 0 bases. Germline lookup yields CDR1 ENHRY and CDR2 SYGVKD. The CDR3 covers 14 residues. CDR3 residues: CAISSTGGSYEQYF. The CDR3 nucleotides read TGTGCCATCAGTTCGACAGGGGGCTCCTACGAGCAGTACTTC.

The chain couples TRBV6-2 or TRBV6-3 to TRBJ1-2, with D perhaps TRBD1 (5 bases). The CDR3 consists of 15 residues. The germline CDR1 and CDR2 sequences are MNHEY and SVGEGT. The V gene lost 6 bases and the J gene lost 0 bases, with 14 bases spanning the gap. The CDR3 loop reads CASSLYSTANYGYTF. The CDR3 DNA follows: TGTGCCAGCAGCCTTTACTCGACAGCTAACTATGGCTACACCTTC.

This clonotype showed up just a few times. The chain joins TRBV5-1 to TRBJ1-1; possibly TRBD1 for D (5 bases). The CDR3 runs to 14 residues. Trimming pared 4 bases from V and 1 base from J, leaving 11 bases between. Looked up from germline, CDR1 is SGHRS and CDR2 is YFSETQ. CDR3 protein: CASSGAAPNTEAFF. In DNA form, the CDR3 reads TGCGCCAGCAGCGGGGCAGCACCGAACACTGAAGCTTTCTTT.

There are a few counts of this clonotype. This chain connects TRBV5-1 to TRBJ2-7; D gene unclear. V lost 5 bases and J lost 3, with 12 bases in between. The CDR3 loop spans 13 amino acids. CDR1 is SGHRS and CDR2 is YFSETQ in the germline V gene. DNA for the CDR3: TGCGCCAGCAGACCCGGGTCAGGCTACGAGCAGTACTTC. The encoded protein is CASRPGSGYEQYF.